The sequence of this T cell receptor (beta chain) was determined in a study of blood T cell repertoires in COVID-19. On the study more broadly: Spain, Italy and the United States supplied samples that represented acute and convalescent COVID-19. T cells, B-cell-depleted T cells, or PBMCs provided the cDNA or gDNA that served as material.

This CDR3 comprises 13 residues. CDR1 is MDHEN and CDR2 is SYDVKM in the germline V gene. V lost 5 bases, J lost 5 bases, and 5 bases stayed unmatched. Original methodology: Reference gene primers were amplified, and this amplification served to estimate nucleated cell counts. Sequencing was performed with immunoSEQ multiplex PCR; in TCRdb, only in-frame clones are kept and a portion is missing. V and J calls plus clone size are reproduced from that table; the DNA served to infer D and trimming. The profile shows some 150,000 clones, roughly 90% of them singletons. This clone qualifies as medium-sized.

Sequencing was performed on peripheral blood. The clonotype comes from a woman aged 55-69 years who had recovered from COVID-19. The chain uses TRBV28 and TRBJ2-5, with 7 bases identical to TRBD1. The DNA of the CDR3 is TGTGCCAGCAGTCCACAGGGGTGGGAGACCCAGTACTTC. This encodes CASSPQGWETQYF.